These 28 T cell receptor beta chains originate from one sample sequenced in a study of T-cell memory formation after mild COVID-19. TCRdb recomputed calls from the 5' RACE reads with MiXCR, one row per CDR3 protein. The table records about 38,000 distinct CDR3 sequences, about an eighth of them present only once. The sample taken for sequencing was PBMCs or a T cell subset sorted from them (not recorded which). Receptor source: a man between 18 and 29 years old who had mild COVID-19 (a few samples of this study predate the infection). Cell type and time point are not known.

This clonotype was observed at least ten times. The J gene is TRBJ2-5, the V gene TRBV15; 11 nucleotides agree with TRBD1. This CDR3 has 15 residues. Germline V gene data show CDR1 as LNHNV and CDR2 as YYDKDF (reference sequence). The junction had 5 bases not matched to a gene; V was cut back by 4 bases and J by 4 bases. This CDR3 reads CATSKRTGGAETQYF. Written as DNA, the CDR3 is TGTGCCACCAGCAAGAGGACAGGGGGCGCAGAGACCCAGTACTTC.

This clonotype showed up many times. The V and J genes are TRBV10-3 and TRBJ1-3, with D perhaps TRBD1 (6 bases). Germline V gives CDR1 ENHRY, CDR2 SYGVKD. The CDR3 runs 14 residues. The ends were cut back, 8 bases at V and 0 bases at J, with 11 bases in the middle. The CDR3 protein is CAIGPTGSGNTIYF. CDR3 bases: TGTGCCATCGGACCGACAGGCTCTGGAAACACCATATATTTT.

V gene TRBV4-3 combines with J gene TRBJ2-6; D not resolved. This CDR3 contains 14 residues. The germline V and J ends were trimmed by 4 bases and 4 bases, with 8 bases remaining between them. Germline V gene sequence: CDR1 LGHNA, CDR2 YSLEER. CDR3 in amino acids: CASSPPGGANVLTF. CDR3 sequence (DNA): TGCGCCAGCAGCCCGCCAGGAGGGGCCAACGTCCTGACTTTC.

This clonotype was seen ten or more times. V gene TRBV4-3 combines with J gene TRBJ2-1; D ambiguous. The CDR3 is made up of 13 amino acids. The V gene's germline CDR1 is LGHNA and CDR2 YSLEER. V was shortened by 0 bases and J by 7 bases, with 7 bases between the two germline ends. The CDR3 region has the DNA TGCGCCAGCAGCCAAGAGGGGTGGAATGAGCAGTTCTTC. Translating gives CASSQEGWNEQFF.

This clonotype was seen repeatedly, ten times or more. The CDR3 sequence: CASSWTGGPVTEAFF. CDR3 nucleotide sequence: TGTGCCAGCAGCTGGACAGGGGGCCCGGTGACTGAAGCTTTCTTT. The genes are TRBV2 and TRBJ1-1; 11 bases align to TRBD1. The CDR3 consists of 15 residues. CDR1 is SNHLY, CDR2 FYNNEI, per germline. The ends lost 6 bases at V and 5 bases at J; junction bases unmatched: 8.

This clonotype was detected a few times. CDR3 amino acids: CSVAMVGANVLTF. For the CDR3, the DNA is TGCAGCGTTGCCATGGTCGGGGCCAACGTCCTGACTTTC. The chain couples TRBV29-1 to TRBJ2-6; D ambiguous. The CDR3 length is 13 residues. The germline V and J ends were trimmed by 4 bases and 4 bases, with 8 bases remaining between them. Germline CDR1 reads SQVTM; CDR2 reads ANQGSEA.

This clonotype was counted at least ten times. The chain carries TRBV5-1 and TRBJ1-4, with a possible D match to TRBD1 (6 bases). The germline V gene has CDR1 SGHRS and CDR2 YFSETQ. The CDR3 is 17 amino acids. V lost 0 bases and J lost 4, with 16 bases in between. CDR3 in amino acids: CASSLANKGGSNEKLFF. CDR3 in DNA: TGCGCCAGCAGCTTGGCCAATAAAGGGGGGAGTAATGAAAAACTGTTTTTT.

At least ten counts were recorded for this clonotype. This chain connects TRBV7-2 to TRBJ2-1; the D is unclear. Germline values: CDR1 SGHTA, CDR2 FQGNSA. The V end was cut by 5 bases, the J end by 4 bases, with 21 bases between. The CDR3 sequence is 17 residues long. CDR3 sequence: CASSPRHSTEFYNEQFF. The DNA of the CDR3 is TGTGCCAGCAGCCCTCGACATTCCACAGAGTTTTACAATGAGCAGTTCTTC.

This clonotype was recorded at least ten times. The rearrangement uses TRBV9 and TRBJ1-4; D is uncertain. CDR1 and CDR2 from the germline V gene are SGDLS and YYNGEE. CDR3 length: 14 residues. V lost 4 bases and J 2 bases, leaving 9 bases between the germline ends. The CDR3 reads CASSKLTTNEKLFF. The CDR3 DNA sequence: TGTGCCAGCAGCAAATTAACCACTAATGAAAAACTGTTTTTT.

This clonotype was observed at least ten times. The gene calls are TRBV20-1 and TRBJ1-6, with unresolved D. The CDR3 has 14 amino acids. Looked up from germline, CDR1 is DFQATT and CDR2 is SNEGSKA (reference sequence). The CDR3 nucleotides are TGCGGCACGGCCGGTCTGGTTGCAAATTCACCCCTCCACTTT. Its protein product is CGTAGLVANSPLHF.

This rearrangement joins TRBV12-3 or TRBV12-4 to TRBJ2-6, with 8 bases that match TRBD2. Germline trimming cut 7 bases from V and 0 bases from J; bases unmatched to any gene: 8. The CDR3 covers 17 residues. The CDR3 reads CASIPRGGGSGANVLTF. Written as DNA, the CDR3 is TGTGCCAGCATTCCTCGGGGGGGCGGCTCTGGGGCCAACGTCCTGACTTTC.

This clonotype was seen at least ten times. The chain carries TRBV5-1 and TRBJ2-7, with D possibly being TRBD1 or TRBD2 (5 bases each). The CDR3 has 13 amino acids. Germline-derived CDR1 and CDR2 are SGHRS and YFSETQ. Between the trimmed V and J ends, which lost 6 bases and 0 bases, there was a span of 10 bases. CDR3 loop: CASTRDGSYEQYF. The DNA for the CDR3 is TGCGCCAGCACCCGGGACGGCTCCTACGAGCAGTACTTC. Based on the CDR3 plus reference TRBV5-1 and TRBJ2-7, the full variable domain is KAGVTQTPRYLIKTRGQQVTLSCSPISGHRSVSWYQQTPGQGLQFLFEYFSETQRNKGNFPGRFSGRQFSNSRSEMNVSTLELGDSALYLCASTRDGSYEQYFGPGTRLTVT.

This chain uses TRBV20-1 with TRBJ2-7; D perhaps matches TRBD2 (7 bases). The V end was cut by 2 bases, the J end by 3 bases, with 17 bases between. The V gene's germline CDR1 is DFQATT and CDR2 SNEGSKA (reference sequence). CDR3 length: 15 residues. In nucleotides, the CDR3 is TGCAGTGCTAGACGGGGGGCGGGGAGGGGCTACGAGCAGTACTTC. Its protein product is CSARRGAGRGYEQYF.

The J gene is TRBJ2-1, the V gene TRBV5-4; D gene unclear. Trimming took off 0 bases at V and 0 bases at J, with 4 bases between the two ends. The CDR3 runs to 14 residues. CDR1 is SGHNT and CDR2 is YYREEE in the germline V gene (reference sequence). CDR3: CASSLDFSYNEQFF. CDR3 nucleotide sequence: TGTGCCAGCAGCTTGGACTTCTCCTACAATGAGCAGTTCTTC. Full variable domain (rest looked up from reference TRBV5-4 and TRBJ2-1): ETGVTQSPTHLIKTRGQQVTLRCSSQSGHNTVSWYQQALGQGPQFIFQYYREEENGRGNFPPRFSGLQFPNYSSELNVNALELDDSALYLCASSLDFSYNEQFFGPGTRLTVL.

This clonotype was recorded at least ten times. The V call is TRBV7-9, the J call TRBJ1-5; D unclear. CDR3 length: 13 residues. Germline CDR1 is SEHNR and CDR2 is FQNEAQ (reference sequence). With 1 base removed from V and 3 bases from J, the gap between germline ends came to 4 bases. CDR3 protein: CASSLGDNQPQHF. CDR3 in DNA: TGTGCCAGCAGCTTAGGGGACAATCAGCCCCAGCATTTT.

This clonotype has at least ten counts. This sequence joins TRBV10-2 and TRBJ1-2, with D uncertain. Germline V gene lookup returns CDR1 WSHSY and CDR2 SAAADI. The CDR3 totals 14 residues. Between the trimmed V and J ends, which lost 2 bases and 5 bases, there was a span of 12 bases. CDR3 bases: TGCGCCAGCAGTGAGCGGGTCGGGTATTATGGCTACACCTTC. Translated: CASSERVGYYGYTF.

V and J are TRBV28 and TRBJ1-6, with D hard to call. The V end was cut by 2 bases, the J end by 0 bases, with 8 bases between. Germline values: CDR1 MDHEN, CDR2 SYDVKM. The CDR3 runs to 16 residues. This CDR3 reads CASSLGQSSYNSPLHF. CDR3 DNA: TGTGCCAGCAGTTTAGGTCAGAGCTCCTATAATTCACCCCTCCACTTT.

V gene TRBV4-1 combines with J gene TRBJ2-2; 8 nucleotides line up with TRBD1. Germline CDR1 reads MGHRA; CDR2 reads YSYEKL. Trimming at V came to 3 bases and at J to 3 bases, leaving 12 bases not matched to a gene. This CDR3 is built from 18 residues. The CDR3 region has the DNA TGCGCCAGCAGCCAGGAGCCGGGACAGGCTTCATACACCGGGGAGCTGTTTTTT. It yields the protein CASSQEPGQASYTGELFF.

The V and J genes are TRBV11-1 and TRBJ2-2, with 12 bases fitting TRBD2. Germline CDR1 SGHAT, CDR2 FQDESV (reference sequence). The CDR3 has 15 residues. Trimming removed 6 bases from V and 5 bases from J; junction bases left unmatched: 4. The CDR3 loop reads CASRWTSGETGELFF. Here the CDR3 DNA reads TGTGCCAGCAGGTGGACTAGCGGGGAGACCGGGGAGCTGTTTTTT.

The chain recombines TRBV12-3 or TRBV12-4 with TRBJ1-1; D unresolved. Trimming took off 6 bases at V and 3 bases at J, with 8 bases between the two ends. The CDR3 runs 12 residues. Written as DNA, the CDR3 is TGTGCCAGCAGGTTGGGGTACACTGAAGCTTTCTTT. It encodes CASRLGYTEAFF.

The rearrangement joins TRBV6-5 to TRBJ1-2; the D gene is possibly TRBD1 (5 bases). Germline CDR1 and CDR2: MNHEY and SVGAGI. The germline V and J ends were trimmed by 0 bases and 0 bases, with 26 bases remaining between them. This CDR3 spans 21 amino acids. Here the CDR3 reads CASSYSTPGLGRLEANYGYTF. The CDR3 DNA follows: TGTGCCAGCAGTTACTCGACCCCGGGGCTCGGCCGATTAGAAGCTAACTATGGCTACACCTTC.

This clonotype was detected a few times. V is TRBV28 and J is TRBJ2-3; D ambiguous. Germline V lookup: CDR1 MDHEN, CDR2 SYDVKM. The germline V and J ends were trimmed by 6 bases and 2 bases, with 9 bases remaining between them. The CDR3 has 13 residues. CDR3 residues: CASRGVITDTQYF. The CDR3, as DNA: TGTGCCAGCAGAGGAGTCATCACAGATACGCAGTATTTT.

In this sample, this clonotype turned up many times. CDR3 nucleotides: TGTGCCAGCATCGGGCTGGATGGCTACACCTTC. It codes for CASIGLDGYTF. The chain combines TRBV28 with TRBJ1-2; D is uncertain. Germline V lookup: CDR1 MDHEN, CDR2 SYDVKM. The length of the CDR3 is 11 residues. V was clipped by 7 bases and J by 6 bases, with 9 bases between them.

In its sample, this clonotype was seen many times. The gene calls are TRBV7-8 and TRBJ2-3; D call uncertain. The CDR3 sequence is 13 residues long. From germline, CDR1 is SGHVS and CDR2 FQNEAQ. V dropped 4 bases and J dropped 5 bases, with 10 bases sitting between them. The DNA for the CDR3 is TGTGCCAGCAGCTGGGCTCAACAAGATACGCAGTATTTT. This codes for CASSWAQQDTQYF.

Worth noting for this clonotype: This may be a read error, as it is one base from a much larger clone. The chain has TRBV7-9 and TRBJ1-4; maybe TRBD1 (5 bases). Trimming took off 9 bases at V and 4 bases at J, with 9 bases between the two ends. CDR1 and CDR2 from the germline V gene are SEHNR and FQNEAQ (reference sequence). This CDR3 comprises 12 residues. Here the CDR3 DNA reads TGTGCCAGGGGACGGTATAATGAAAAACTGTTTTTT. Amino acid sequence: CARGRYNEKLFF.

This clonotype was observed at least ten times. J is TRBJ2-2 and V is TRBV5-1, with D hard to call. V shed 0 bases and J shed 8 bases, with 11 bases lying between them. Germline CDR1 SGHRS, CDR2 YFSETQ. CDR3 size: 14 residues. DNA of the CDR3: TGCGCCAGCAGCTTGGCCAGGCGACTGGGGGAGCTGTTTTTT. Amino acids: CASSLARRLGELFF.

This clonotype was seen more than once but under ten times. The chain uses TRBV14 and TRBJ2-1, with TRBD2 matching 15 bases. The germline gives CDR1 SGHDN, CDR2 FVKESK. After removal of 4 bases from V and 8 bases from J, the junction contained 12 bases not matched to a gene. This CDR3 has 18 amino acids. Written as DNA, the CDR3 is TGTGCCAGCAGCCCAGCAGGACTAGCGGGGGGGTACAGCCATGAGCAGTTCTTC. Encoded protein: CASSPAGLAGGYSHEQFF.

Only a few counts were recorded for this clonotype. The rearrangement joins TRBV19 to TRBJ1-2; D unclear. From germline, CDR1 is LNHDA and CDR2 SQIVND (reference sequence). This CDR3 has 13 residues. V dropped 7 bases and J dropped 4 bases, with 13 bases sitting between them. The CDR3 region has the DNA TGTGCCAGTAACGGGGTACCCTTCTATGGCTACACCTTC. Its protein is CASNGVPFYGYTF.